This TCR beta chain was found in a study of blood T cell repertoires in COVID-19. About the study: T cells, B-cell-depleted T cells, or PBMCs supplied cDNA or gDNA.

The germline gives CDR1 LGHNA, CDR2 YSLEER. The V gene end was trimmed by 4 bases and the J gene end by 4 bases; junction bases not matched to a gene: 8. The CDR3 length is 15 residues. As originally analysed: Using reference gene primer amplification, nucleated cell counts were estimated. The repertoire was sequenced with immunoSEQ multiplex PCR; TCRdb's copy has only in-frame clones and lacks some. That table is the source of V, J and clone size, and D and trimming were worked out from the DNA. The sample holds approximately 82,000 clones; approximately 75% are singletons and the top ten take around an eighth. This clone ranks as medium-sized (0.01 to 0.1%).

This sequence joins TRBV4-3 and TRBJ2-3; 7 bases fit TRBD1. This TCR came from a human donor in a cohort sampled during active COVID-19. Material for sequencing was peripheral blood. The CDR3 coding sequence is TGCGCCAGCAGCCCCAGACAGGGTGGCGCAGATACGCAGTATTTT. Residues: CASSPRQGGADTQYF.